What follows is one T cell receptor (beta chain) and its context. This specimen comes from a study of blood T cell repertoires in COVID-19. Study details: PBMCs, B-cell-depleted T cells, or T cells provided the cDNA or gDNA that made up the material.

It was during active infection that Seattle patients were enrolled and then longitudinally followed. The CDR3 consists of 15 residues. With 3 bases clipped from V and 6 bases from J, the junction kept 8 bases outside the gene matches. Germline CDR1 and CDR2: WSHSY and SAAADI. Here immunoSEQ multiplex PCR was the method, and the copy in TCRdb shows in-frame clones only, minus some. The sample holds approximately 290,000 clones; more than 65% are singletons and the top ten take roughly 14%. The chain recombines TRBV10-2 with TRBJ1-1; 9 bases are shared with TRBD1. This clonotype was sampled from a person between 65 and 80 years old with COVID-19, enrolled during active disease. Sequencing input: peripheral blood. CDR3 region: CASSESSRTGAEAFF. CDR3 coding DNA: TGCGCCAGCAGTGAATCATCGCGGACAGGGGCTGAAGCTTTCTTT.